Presented here are 21 T cell receptor beta chains from one specimen sequenced in a study of radiotherapy plus CTLA-4 blockade in lung cancer. This table comes from immunoSEQ multiplex PCR, and its TCRdb copy is limited to in-frame clones, with some not included. The table has about 86,000 clones, around 83% seen once. The sample in question was peripheral blood, obtained from a patient treated with radiotherapy plus ipilimumab. The receptors originated from a human donor with non-small cell lung cancer who had stable disease on radiotherapy plus ipilimumab.

V gene TRBV5-8 combines with J gene TRBJ2-1, with D perhaps TRBD1 (6 bases). The CDR3 is made up of 16 amino acids. Deletions cut 2 bases from V and 0 bases from J, with 12 bases between. The germline CDR1 and CDR2 sequences are SGHTS and YDEGEE. The CDR3 protein is CASSFRGLSSYNEQFF. The DNA for the CDR3 is TGTGCCAGCAGCTTCAGGGGCCTGAGCTCCTACAATGAGCAGTTCTTC.

The chain joins TRBV29-1 to TRBJ2-2; no clear D gene. Germline V gives CDR1 SQVTM, CDR2 ANQGSEA. Trimming pared 3 bases from V and 0 bases from J, leaving 8 bases between. CDR3 length: 14 residues. The CDR3 coding sequence is TGCAGCGTTGAGGGCAGAGCGAACACCGGGGAGCTGTTTTTT. It codes for CSVEGRANTGELFF.

This chain uses TRBV7-7 with TRBJ2-1; TRBD1 is a possible D gene (6 bases). The CDR3 length is 17 residues. V was trimmed by 5 bases and J by 2 bases, leaving 19 bases between them. Germline V CDR1 and CDR2: SSHAT, FNYEAQ (reference sequence). The CDR3 coding sequence is TGTGCCAGCAGCCCTCTAACAGGGCCAGGGGCCTACAATGAGCAGTTCTTC. As protein: CASSPLTGPGAYNEQFF. Full variable domain (remainder filled in from reference TRBV7-7 and TRBJ2-1): GAGVSQSPRYKVTKRGQDVTLRCDPISSHATLYWYQQALGQGPEFLTYFNYEAQPDKSGLPSDRFSAERPEGSISTLTIQRTEQRDSAMYRCASSPLTGPGAYNEQFFGPGTRLTVL.

This sequence joins TRBV15 and TRBJ1-2, with D uncertain. V dropped 1 base and J dropped 0 bases, with 3 bases sitting between them. Germline V gives CDR1 LNHNV, CDR2 YYDKDF (reference sequence). CDR3 length: 13 amino acids. The CDR3 DNA is TGTGCCACCAGCAGAGGAGCTAACTATGGCTACACCTTC. This gives the protein CATSRGANYGYTF.

The chain combines TRBV18 with TRBJ1-2, with a weak D call TRBD1 (6 bases). Germline CDR1 reads KGHSH; CDR2 reads LQKENI. V was shortened by 3 bases and J by 2 bases, with 13 bases between the two germline ends. CDR3 length: 15 residues. The CDR3 is CASSPGGAPNYGYTF. CDR3 DNA: TGTGCCAGCTCACCGGGGGGGGCCCCGAACTATGGCTACACCTTC.

This clone came up a few times. V is TRBV18 and J is TRBJ1-6, with D perhaps matching TRBD1 (6 bases). V shed 8 bases and J shed 7 bases, with 12 bases lying between them. The CDR3 loop spans 13 amino acids. Germline CDR1 is KGHSH and CDR2 is LQKENI. The CDR3 sequence is CASGADSNSPLHF. CDR3 in DNA: TGTGCCAGCGGGGCGGACAGCAATTCACCCCTCCACTTT.

The chain employs TRBV28 and TRBJ1-5; D gene ambiguous. The V end was cut by 7 bases, the J end by 2 bases, with 12 bases between. Germline CDR1 MDHEN, CDR2 SYDVKM. The CDR3 consists of 14 residues. The chain's CDR3 is CASTKGGRNQPQHF. CDR3 DNA: TGTGCCAGCACCAAAGGTGGACGCAATCAGCCCCAGCATTTT.

This chain connects TRBV4-2 to TRBJ2-2; tentatively, D is TRBD2 (6 bases). Germline CDR1 is LGHNA and CDR2 is YNFKEQ. The CDR3 totals 15 residues. V dropped 1 base and J dropped 1 base, with 7 bases sitting between them. Here the CDR3 DNA reads TGTGCCAGCAGCCAAGCCGGGAGGAACACCGGGGAGCTGTTTTTT. Protein: CASSQAGRNTGELFF.

This chain uses TRBV6-5 with TRBJ1-5, with a tentative D call TRBD1 (6 bases). V was pared by 2 bases and J by 7 bases, with 12 bases between. The CDR3 is made up of 14 amino acids. Germline CDR1 is MNHEY and CDR2 is SVGAGI. CDR3 in amino acids: CASSYLDSRQPQHF. In DNA, the CDR3 is TGTGCCAGCAGTTACCTGGACAGCCGCCAGCCCCAGCATTTT.

This clone was seen more than once but under ten times. V usage is TRBV7-9 and J usage is TRBJ1-1; D is possibly TRBD1 (6 bases). The germline gives CDR1 SEHNR, CDR2 FQNEAQ (reference sequence). This CDR3 has 12 amino acids. The ends were cut back, 4 bases at V and 8 bases at J, with 11 bases in the middle. The DNA for the CDR3 is TGTGCCAGCAGCTCGGTCGGGACAGAAGCTTTCTTT. Encoded protein: CASSSVGTEAFF.

The V call is TRBV11-3, the J call TRBJ1-1, with D maybe TRBD1 (5 bases). CDR3 length: 13 amino acids. The ends were cut back, 5 bases at V and 5 bases at J, with 12 bases in the middle. Germline-derived CDR1 and CDR2 are SGHNT and YENEEA. CDR3 amino acids: CASSSGGETEAFF. The DNA of the CDR3 is TGTGCCAGCAGCAGTGGAGGGGAGACTGAAGCTTTCTTT.

The chain uses TRBV7-8 and TRBJ2-1; either TRBD1 or TRBD2 may supply D (7 bases each). From germline, CDR1 is SGHVS and CDR2 FQNEAQ. The length of the CDR3 is 17 residues. Trimming pared 1 base from V and 0 bases from J, leaving 13 bases between. In DNA form, the CDR3 reads TGTGCCAGCAGCTTAGTGGCAGGGGGGGCCTCCTACAATGAGCAGTTCTTC. Amino acids: CASSLVAGGASYNEQFF.

This clone was seen a single time. The gene calls are TRBV6-5 and TRBJ2-7; TRBD2 matches 8 bases. CDR1 MNHEY and CDR2 SVGAGI come from the germline V gene. The CDR3 contains 15 residues. With 2 bases clipped from V and 4 bases from J, the junction kept 7 bases outside the gene matches. CDR3 loop: CASSYQRGGQYEQYF. The CDR3 DNA reads TGTGCCAGCAGTTACCAACGGGGGGGCCAGTACGAGCAGTACTTC.

This clone has just one count. The V gene is TRBV7-2, the J gene TRBJ2-7; TRBD1 might be the D (5 bases). Between the trimmed V and J ends, which lost 0 bases and 6 bases, there was a span of 9 bases. Germline-derived CDR1 and CDR2 are SGHTA and FQGNSA. This CDR3 is built from 13 residues. CDR3 sequence (DNA): TGTGCCAGCAGCTTAGCGGGGCAGAGCGAGCAGTACTTC. Translation gives CASSLAGQSEQYF.

This clone was counted a few times. The chain employs TRBV28 and TRBJ2-7; D ambiguous. The V gene's germline CDR1 is MDHEN and CDR2 SYDVKM. V gave up 7 bases and J gave up 1 base, with 14 bases separating them. The CDR3 loop spans 14 amino acids. CDR3 region: CASNGWTSSYEQYF. CDR3 DNA: TGTGCCAGCAATGGCTGGACGAGTTCCTACGAGCAGTACTTC.

Here the CDR3 reads CAISTADYGYTF. CDR3 sequence (DNA): TGTGCCATTTCGACGGCTGACTATGGCTACACCTTC. This chain connects TRBV10-3 to TRBJ1-2; D is undetermined. The CDR3 is 12 residues long. V shed 9 bases and J shed 3 bases, with 11 bases lying between them. Germline V lookup: CDR1 ENHRY, CDR2 SYGVKD.

CDR3: CAWSADRINYGYTF. The DNA of the CDR3 is TGTGCCTGGAGTGCGGACAGGATTAACTATGGCTACACCTTC. The V gene is TRBV30, the J gene TRBJ1-2, with 7 bases that match TRBD1. The CDR3 contains 14 residues. Germline trimming cut 1 base from V and 1 base from J; bases unmatched to any gene: 3. The germline V gene has CDR1 GTSNPN and CDR2 SVGIG (reference sequence).

This clone was seen once. This chain joins TRBV30 and TRBJ1-6; weak D call: TRBD1 (5 bases). The CDR3 is 17 residues long. The germline V gene encodes CDR1 GTSNPN and CDR2 SVGIG (reference sequence). The V and J ends lost 5 bases and 1 base respectively, with 18 bases between them. The chain's CDR3 is CAWAPQGLGSYNSPLHF. In DNA, the CDR3 is TGTGCCTGGGCCCCGCAGGGTCTCGGGTCCTATAATTCACCCCTCCACTTT.

This sequence joins TRBV6-1 and TRBJ2-3, with D unclear. The germline CDR1 and CDR2 sequences are MNHNS and SASEGT. V was trimmed by 1 base and J by 4 bases, leaving 9 bases between them. This CDR3 region has 14 residues. The CDR3 nucleotides are TGTGCCAGCAGTGAAGGAGTACTCGCAGATACGCAGTATTTT. This codes for CASSEGVLADTQYF.

Written as DNA, the CDR3 is TGCGCCAGCAGCCAAGATACAGGTGTATGGAGGGAGCAGTACTTC. Encoded protein: CASSQDTGVWREQYF. The chain has TRBV4-1 and TRBJ2-7; D possibly uses TRBD1 or TRBD2 (5 bases each). This CDR3 spans 15 amino acids. V gave up 0 bases and J gave up 7 bases, with 16 bases separating them. Germline V CDR1 and CDR2: MGHRA, YSYEKL.

J is TRBJ2-5 and V is TRBV11-2; D may be TRBD2 (6 bases). Germline lookup yields CDR1 SGHAT and CDR2 FQNNGV. Trimming took 7 bases from V and 5 from J, leaving 17 bases between them. This CDR3 has 14 residues. This CDR3 is CASMDGRGQETQYF. CDR3 nucleotides: TGTGCCAGCATGGACGGGAGAGGGCAGGAGACCCAGTACTTC.